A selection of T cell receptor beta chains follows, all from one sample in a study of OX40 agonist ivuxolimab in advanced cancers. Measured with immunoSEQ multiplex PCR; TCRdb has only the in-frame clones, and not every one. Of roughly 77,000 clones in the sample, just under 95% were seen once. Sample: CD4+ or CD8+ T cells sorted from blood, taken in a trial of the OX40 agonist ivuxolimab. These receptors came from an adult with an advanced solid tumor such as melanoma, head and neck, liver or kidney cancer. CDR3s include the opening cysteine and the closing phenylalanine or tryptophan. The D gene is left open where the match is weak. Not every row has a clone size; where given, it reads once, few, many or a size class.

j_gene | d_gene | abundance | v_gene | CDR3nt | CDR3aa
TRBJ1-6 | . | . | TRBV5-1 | TGCGCCAGCAGCTTGGTGCCGGGGGCCAGATCACCCCTCCACTTT | CASSLVPGARSPLHF
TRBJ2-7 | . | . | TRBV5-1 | TGCGCCAGCAGCTTGGCCGGTGGGGGGCGAGGTTACGAGCAGTACTTC | CASSLAGGGRGYEQYF
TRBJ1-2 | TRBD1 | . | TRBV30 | TGTGCCTGGAGTACTGACAGGGAACATGGCTACACCTTC | CAWSTDREHGYTF
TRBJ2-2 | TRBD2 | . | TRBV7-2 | TGTGCCAGCAGCCCCGTATCGGGAGGCACCGGGGAGCTGTTTTTT | CASSPVSGGTGELFF
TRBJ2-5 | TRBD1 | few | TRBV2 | TGTGCCAGCAGGACAGGGTTCCAAGAGACCCAGTACTTC | CASRTGFQETQYF
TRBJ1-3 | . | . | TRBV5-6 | TGTGCCAGCAGCTTGTCAGGGTACACTGGAAACACCATATATTTT | CASSLSGYTGNTIYF
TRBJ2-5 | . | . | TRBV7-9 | TGTGCCAGCAGCTTAGCGTGGGGGGCAGAGACCCAGTACTTC | CASSLAWGAETQYF
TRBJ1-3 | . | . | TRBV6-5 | TGTGCCAGCAGCCCCGGGACGTATGGAAACACCATATATTTT | CASSPGTYGNTIYF
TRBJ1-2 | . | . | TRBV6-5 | TGTGCCACCCGGGACACCGACCTCTATGGCTACACCTTC | CATRDTDLYGYTF
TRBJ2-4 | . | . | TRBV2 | TGTGCCAGCAGCGACCCGGGTCCCACGGTGCGGAAGAAGTACTTC | CASSDPGPTVRKKYF
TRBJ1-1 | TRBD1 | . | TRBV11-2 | TGTGCCAGCAGCCGCGGACAGGTCAAAGCTTTCTTT | CASSRGQVKAFF